These 10 T cell receptor beta chains originate from one sample sequenced in a study of cytomegalovirus exposure and HLA in healthy donors. Sequencing used immunoSEQ multiplex PCR; TCRdb keeps in-frame clones, though not all of them. The table shows about 160,000 clones, with around nine tenths occurring only once. Sequenced: PBMCs. Receptors were obtained from a woman younger than 30 in good health and CMV-seronegative.

The J gene is TRBJ2-2, the V gene TRBV7-9; D possibly corresponds to TRBD2 (6 bases). The CDR3 spans 14 residues. Per germline, CDR1 SEHNR and CDR2 FQNEAQ (reference sequence). V was clipped by 8 bases and J by 5 bases, with 15 bases between them. CDR3 amino acids: CASGGKTATGELFF. CDR3 coding DNA: TGTGCCAGCGGCGGGAAGACGGCGACCGGGGAGCTGTTTTTT.

The chain links TRBV20-1 to TRBJ2-1; D gene ambiguous. Germline CDR1 and CDR2: DFQATT and SNEGSKA (reference sequence). The V end was cut by 1 base, the J end by 7 bases, with 5 bases between. The length of the CDR3 is 11 residues. The CDR3, as DNA: TGCAGTGCTAGAGCCGAGAATGAGCAGTTCTTC. Its protein product is CSARAENEQFF.

The J gene is TRBJ2-3, the V gene TRBV5-1; 9 bases agree with TRBD2. J was trimmed by 2 bases and V by 3 bases; bases with no gene match: 7. CDR1 and CDR2 (germline): SGHRS, YFSETQ. CDR3 size: 16 residues. The chain's CDR3 is CASSSLAGIFTDTQYF. In DNA form, the CDR3 reads TGCGCCAGCAGCTCCCTAGCGGGGATTTTCACAGATACGCAGTATTTT.

The chain carries TRBV6-5 and TRBJ1-1; the D gene is possibly TRBD1 (6 bases). V was clipped by 4 bases and J by 5 bases, with 11 bases between them. Germline loops: CDR1 MNHEY, CDR2 SVGAGI. This CDR3 contains 13 residues. CDR3: CASSSGVRTEAFF. The CDR3 coding sequence is TGTGCCAGCAGTTCAGGGGTAAGGACTGAAGCTTTCTTT.

The gene calls are TRBV6-1 and TRBJ2-7; D possibly corresponds to TRBD1 (6 bases). Trimming stripped 2 bases from V and 2 bases from J, with 13 bases between. Per germline, CDR1 MNHNS and CDR2 SASEGT. The CDR3 totals 15 residues. CDR3 sequence reads: CASSERQVAAYEQYF. The CDR3 nucleotides read TGTGCCAGCAGTGAAAGACAGGTCGCAGCCTACGAGCAGTACTTC.

The V call is TRBV21-1, the J call TRBJ1-5; the table's D call, TRBD1, has no DNA check behind it. TRBV21-1 is termed a pseudogene. The CDR3 has 15 residues. The chain's CDR3 is CASSKVADSNQPQHF. In DNA form, the CDR3 reads TGTGCCAGCAGCAAAGTCGCAGATAGCAATCAGCCCCAGCATTTT.

The genes are TRBV30 and TRBJ1-4; TRBD1 matches at 7 bases. The V gene end was trimmed by 2 bases and the J gene end by 8 bases; junction bases not matched to a gene: 5. The CDR3 consists of 13 residues. The germline V gene encodes CDR1 GTSNPN and CDR2 SVGIG (reference sequence). DNA for the CDR3: TGTGCCTGGAGTCCCAACAGGGGAGAAAAACTGTTTTTT. As protein: CAWSPNRGEKLFF.

The chain couples TRBV5-6 to TRBJ1-2; a weak D match, TRBD1 (6 bases). The CDR3 is made up of 15 amino acids. Trimming shortened V by 4 bases and J by 8 bases, and 21 bases separated the two germline ends. Germline V gene data show CDR1 as SGHDT and CDR2 as YYEEEE. The CDR3 DNA reads as TGTGCCAGCAGCCCTCAGGGGCCACTGCTAGGAGGCTACACCTTC. Amino acid sequence: CASSPQGPLLGGYTF.

The chain employs TRBV5-6 and TRBJ1-2, with 7 bases matching TRBD1. The trim removed 4 bases at V and 4 bases at J, leaving 16 bases unmatched. The CDR3 runs 17 residues. Germline lookup yields CDR1 SGHDT and CDR2 YYEEEE. CDR3 sequence: CASSVGQAIGVLYGYTF. The DNA of the CDR3 is TGTGCCAGCAGCGTTGGACAGGCCATCGGCGTTCTCTATGGCTACACCTTC.

The J gene is TRBJ1-1, the V gene TRBV29-1; 7 bases are shared with TRBD1. Trimming removed 3 bases from V and 8 bases from J; junction bases left unmatched: 3. Per the germline V gene, CDR1 is SQVTM and CDR2 is ANQGSEA. The CDR3 runs 11 residues. The chain's CDR3 is CSVETGREAFF. CDR3 DNA: TGCAGCGTTGAGACAGGGAGAGAAGCTTTCTTT.